The sequence of this TCR beta chain was determined in a study of CD8 T cells in ankylosing spondylitis (dated by TCRdb to 2016 to 2017). General notes on the study: To find TCR variants linked to disease, the study profiled T cell receptor beta repertoires in ankylosing spondylitis patients and healthy donors. Peripheral blood samples were taken, and synovial fluid was additionally collected from ankylosing spondylitis patients. The whole study cohort included over a hundred healthy donors and about two dozen ankylosing spondylitis patients.

In this sample, this clonotype turned up a few times. It lacks a known antigen. Per-nucleotide qualities are absent, and no much larger clonotype sits a single base away. Findings and caveats that apply to the study as a whole: Some motif variants were previously reported in synovial fluid and blood of reactive arthritis patients, suggesting common disease-initiation mechanisms. The disease-linked clones showed a CD8+ phenotype and occurred at relatively low frequencies in peripheral blood. According to the report, matched synovial fluid samples from ankylosing spondylitis patients were significantly enriched for the disease-linked clones. Blood from ankylosing spondylitis patients appeared to be characterized by a TCR beta motif composed of about eight highly homologous amino acid variants.

TCRdb records Illumina HiSeq 2500 as the sequencer. Quantitative 5'-RACE with molecular barcodes was used to prepare TCR beta libraries. For the original study's pipeline: A new computational method, built on a probabilistic model of VDJ rearrangement, was used to identify disease-linked TCR variants. TCRdb redid the processing of the public reads, applying fastp at Q25 and MiXCR, and retained in-frame beta chains. Here each entry gathers all rows of one CDR3 protein and keeps the most common genes and DNA. These V and J calls are TCRdb output, not the study's own analysis. The sample table records some 450,000 distinct CDR3 sequences; 17% of these occur just once. The ten biggest clones cover just over 1% of the sample. There are 16 amino acids in the CDR3, from cysteine to phenylalanine inclusive. Just the 48-base CDR3 DNA is kept, in frame starting at base 1. V is clipped by 0 bases and J by 1 base, and the sequence between their germline boundaries is 10 bases long. CDR1 is given as SGHDN and CDR2 as FVKESK, both from the germline V gene.

The receptor chain draws on TRBV14 and TRBJ1-3, and perhaps TRBD1 as D gene, on 5 matching bases. This clonotype was obtained from a male donor with ankylosing spondylitis. Sequences were obtained from blood, either unsorted or a sorted T cell fraction (not recorded which). The CDR3 amino acid sequence is: CASSQDSGTSGNTIYF. The DNA sequence is as follows: TGTGCCAGCAGCCAAGACTCCGGGACGTCTGGAAACACCATATATTTT.